The text below deals with one T cell receptor (beta chain). The antigen is not known. CDR3 length: 15 amino acids. Trimming removed 6 bases at V and 4 bases at J, with 15 bases between. CDR1 is LGHDT and CDR2 is YNNKEL in the germline V gene (reference sequence). This sample stems from a study of CD8 T cells in ankylosing spondylitis. Notes on the study in general: Blood from ankylosing spondylitis patients appeared to carry a characteristic roughly 8-variant TCR beta motif.

Each CDR3 protein is one row after TCRdb ran MiXCR on the 5' RACE reads. In the table there are under 950,000 distinct CDR3 sequences, around 19% of which are singletons. Sequencing was done on a sample of blood, either unsorted or a sorted T cell fraction (not recorded which). The chain is built from TRBV3-1 and TRBJ2-2; D perhaps matches TRBD2 (6 bases). The sequence was collected from a male donor with ankylosing spondylitis. The CDR3 sequence is CASREETSGTGELFF. For the CDR3, the DNA is TGTGCCAGCAGGGAAGAGACTAGTGGCACCGGGGAGCTGTTTTTT.